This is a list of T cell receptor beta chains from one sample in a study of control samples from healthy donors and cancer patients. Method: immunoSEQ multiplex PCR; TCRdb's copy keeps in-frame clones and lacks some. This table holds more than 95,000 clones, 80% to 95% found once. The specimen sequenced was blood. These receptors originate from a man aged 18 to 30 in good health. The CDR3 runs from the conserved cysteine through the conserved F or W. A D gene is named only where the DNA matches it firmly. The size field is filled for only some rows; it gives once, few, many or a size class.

CDR3 protein: CASTRTGGSRGYTF
CDR3 DNA: TGTGCCAGCACCCGGACAGGGGGCTCTCGTGGCTACACCTTC
D gene: TRBD1
clone size: -
J gene: TRBJ1-2
V gene: TRBV9

CDR3 protein: CASSHPGGRRTYEQYF
CDR3 DNA: TGTGCCAGCAGCCACCCGGGCGGGAGACGGACCTACGAGCAGTACTTC
D gene: TRBD2
clone size: -
J gene: TRBJ2-7
V gene: TRBV7-9

CDR3 protein: CASKESPRTSTEAFF
CDR3 DNA: TGTGCCAGTAAGGAGTCTCCACGAACGAGCACTGAAGCTTTCTTT
D gene: -
clone size: -
J gene: TRBJ1-1
V gene: TRBV19

CDR3 protein: CASSYSKTGAEAFF
CDR3 DNA: TGTGCCAGCAGTTACTCCAAGACAGGGGCTGAAGCTTTCTTT
D gene: TRBD1
clone size: -
J gene: TRBJ1-1
V gene: TRBV6-6

CDR3 protein: CSASVGPPGETQYF
CDR3 DNA: TGCAGTGCTAGTGTTGGCCCGCCGGGGGAGACCCAGTACTTC
D gene: -
clone size: -
J gene: TRBJ2-5
V gene: TRBV20-1

CDR3 protein: CASSPPVVLSYNEQFF
CDR3 DNA: TGTGCCAGCTCACCACCGGTAGTACTCTCCTACAATGAGCAGTTCTTC
D gene: -
clone size: -
J gene: TRBJ2-1
V gene: TRBV18

CDR3 protein: CASSYSSSGDFYEQYF
CDR3 DNA: TGTGCCAGCAGTTACTCCTCTAGCGGGGATTTCTACGAGCAGTACTTC
D gene: TRBD2
clone size: -
J gene: TRBJ2-7
V gene: TRBV6-6

CDR3 protein: CASSQDPGVNTGELFF
CDR3 DNA: TGCGCCAGCAGCCAAGATCCGGGGGTGAACACCGGGGAGCTGTTTTTT
D gene: -
clone size: once
J gene: TRBJ2-2
V gene: TRBV4-1

CDR3 protein: CASSVGGGNYEQYF
CDR3 DNA: TGTGCCAGCAGCGTAGGCGGGGGAAACTACGAGCAGTACTTC
D gene: TRBD2
clone size: -
J gene: TRBJ2-7
V gene: TRBV9

CDR3 protein: CAWSKGNQPQHF
CDR3 DNA: TGTGCCTGGAGTAAAGGGAATCAGCCCCAGCATTTT
D gene: -
clone size: -
J gene: TRBJ1-5
V gene: TRBV30

CDR3 protein: CASSEAAGEKLFF
CDR3 DNA: TGTGCCAGCAGTGAAGCAGCTGGGGAAAAACTGTTTTTT
D gene: -
clone size: -
J gene: TRBJ1-4
V gene: TRBV6-1

CDR3 protein: CATSDYVPWDGSNQPQHF
CDR3 DNA: TGTGCCACCAGTGATTATGTCCCGTGGGACGGTAGCAATCAGCCCCAGCATTTT
D gene: -
clone size: once
J gene: TRBJ1-5
V gene: TRBV24-1

CDR3 protein: CASSPTGQTATNEKLFF
CDR3 DNA: TGCGCCAGCAGCCCGACAGGGCAAACTGCAACTAATGAAAAACTGTTTTTT
D gene: TRBD1
clone size: -
J gene: TRBJ1-4
V gene: TRBV5-1

CDR3 protein: CASSSGWHGELFF
CDR3 DNA: TGTGCCAGCAGCTCCGGGTGGCACGGGGAGCTGTTTTTT
D gene: -
clone size: -
J gene: TRBJ2-2
V gene: TRBV7-9

CDR3 protein: CASSPRAGTFLFSDGYGYTF
CDR3 DNA: TGTGCCAGCAGCCCCAGGGCCGGGACTTTCTTGTTCAGCGACGGCTATGGCTACACCTTC
D gene: -
clone size: -
J gene: TRBJ1-2
V gene: TRBV7-8

CDR3 protein: CSASTPENYGYTF
CDR3 DNA: TGCAGTGCTAGTACCCCAGAGAACTATGGCTACACCTTC
D gene: -
clone size: once
J gene: TRBJ1-2
V gene: TRBV20-1

CDR3 protein: CASSLSGNTDTQYF
CDR3 DNA: TGTGCCAGCAGCCTTAGCGGGAACACAGATACGCAGTATTTT
D gene: TRBD2
clone size: -
J gene: TRBJ2-3
V gene: TRBV6-4

CDR3 protein: CASSLVGQPQHF
CDR3 DNA: TGTGCCAGCAGTTTAGTCGGTCAGCCCCAGCATTTT
D gene: -
clone size: -
J gene: TRBJ1-5
V gene: TRBV27

CDR3 protein: CASSQTVNEQFF
CDR3 DNA: TGCGCCAGCAGCCAGACAGTGAATGAGCAGTTCTTC
D gene: -
clone size: -
J gene: TRBJ2-1
V gene: TRBV5-1

CDR3 protein: CASSSQGLNKQFF
CDR3 DNA: TGTGCCAGCAGCTCCCAAGGACTTAATAAGCAGTTCTTC
D gene: -
clone size: -
J gene: TRBJ2-1
V gene: TRBV7-3

CDR3 protein: CASSEKTGTRAFF
CDR3 DNA: TGTGCCAGCAGTGAAAAGACAGGGACGAGGGCTTTCTTT
D gene: TRBD1
clone size: -
J gene: TRBJ1-1
V gene: TRBV6-4

CDR3 protein: CASSLVGTGLSGNTIYF
CDR3 DNA: TGTGCCAGCAGTTTAGTCGGGACAGGCCTCTCTGGAAACACCATATATTTT
D gene: TRBD1
clone size: -
J gene: TRBJ1-3
V gene: TRBV2

CDR3 protein: CASNMDPQVPLDYGYTF
CDR3 DNA: TGTGCCAGCAATATGGACCCACAGGTACCCTTAGACTATGGCTACACCTTC
D gene: -
clone size: -
J gene: TRBJ1-2
V gene: TRBV2

CDR3 protein: CAGGPSGNTIYF
CDR3 DNA: TGTGCCGGAGGACCCTCTGGAAACACCATATATTTT
D gene: -
clone size: few
J gene: TRBJ1-3
V gene: TRBV2

CDR3 protein: CASSWGSNQPQHF
CDR3 DNA: TGTGCCAGCAGTTGGGGTAGCAATCAGCCCCAGCATTTT
D gene: -
clone size: -
J gene: TRBJ1-5
V gene: TRBV27

CDR3 protein: CASSLVRSTEAFF
CDR3 DNA: TGTGCCAGCAGTTTGGTCAGAAGCACTGAAGCTTTCTTT
D gene: -
clone size: -
J gene: TRBJ1-1
V gene: TRBV12-3/TRBV12-4

CDR3 protein: CASSLYALENYGYTF
CDR3 DNA: TGTGCCAGCAGCTTATATGCGTTGGAGAACTATGGCTACACCTTC
D gene: -
clone size: few
J gene: TRBJ1-2
V gene: TRBV7-2

CDR3 protein: CASSATGGQGDNEQFF
CDR3 DNA: TGTGCCAGCAGCGCCACGGGAGGGCAGGGGGACAATGAGCAGTTCTTC
D gene: -
clone size: -
J gene: TRBJ2-1
V gene: TRBV5-5

CDR3 protein: CSVAGTSGPKTQYF
CDR3 DNA: TGCAGCGTTGCCGGGACTAGCGGCCCCAAGACCCAGTACTTC
D gene: TRBD2
clone size: -
J gene: TRBJ2-5
V gene: TRBV29-1

CDR3 protein: CSVEDPRLDEQYF
CDR3 DNA: TGCAGCGTTGAAGATCCTCGGCTCGACGAGCAGTACTTC
D gene: -
clone size: -
J gene: TRBJ2-7
V gene: TRBV29-1

CDR3 protein: CASSQPDRFNTEAFF
CDR3 DNA: TGCGCCAGCAGCCAGCCAGACAGATTTAACACTGAAGCTTTCTTT
D gene: -
clone size: -
J gene: TRBJ1-1
V gene: TRBV4-1

CDR3 protein: CAWSVAGSGYTF
CDR3 DNA: TGTGCCTGGAGTGTAGCAGGGAGTGGCTACACCTTC
D gene: -
clone size: once
J gene: TRBJ1-2
V gene: TRBV30

CDR3 protein: CSVTITGTGSPNTGELFF
CDR3 DNA: TGCAGCGTTACTATCACCGGGACAGGGAGTCCAAACACCGGGGAGCTGTTTTTT
D gene: TRBD1
clone size: -
J gene: TRBJ2-2
V gene: TRBV29-1

CDR3 protein: CASSIARRELFF
CDR3 DNA: TGTGCCAGTAGTATTGCAAGGCGGGAACTGTTTTTT
D gene: -
clone size: -
J gene: TRBJ1-4
V gene: TRBV19

CDR3 protein: CASSSARADTQYF
CDR3 DNA: TGTGCCAGCAGCTCAGCAAGGGCAGATACGCAGTATTTT
D gene: -
clone size: -
J gene: TRBJ2-3
V gene: TRBV11-2

CDR3 protein: CASRVVQNQPQHF
CDR3 DNA: TGTGCCAGCAGGGTAGTACAAAATCAGCCCCAGCATTTT
D gene: -
clone size: -
J gene: TRBJ1-5
V gene: TRBV6-5

CDR3 protein: CASSEAGPGTGEGYTF
CDR3 DNA: TGTGCCAGCAGTGAAGCGGGCCCCGGGACAGGGGAAGGCTACACCTTC
D gene: TRBD1
clone size: -
J gene: TRBJ1-2
V gene: TRBV6-1

CDR3 protein: CASGRQGLQETQYF
CDR3 DNA: TGTGCCAGTGGGAGACAGGGTCTCCAAGAGACCCAGTACTTC
D gene: TRBD1
clone size: -
J gene: TRBJ2-5
V gene: TRBV7-9

CDR3 protein: CAWAVTVNTEAFF
CDR3 DNA: TGTGCCTGGGCTGTGACAGTGAACACTGAAGCTTTCTTT
D gene: -
clone size: -
J gene: TRBJ1-1
V gene: TRBV30

CDR3 protein: CASSGDSVNTEAFF
CDR3 DNA: TGTGCCAGCAGCGGGGACAGCGTGAACACTGAAGCTTTCTTT
D gene: TRBD1
clone size: -
J gene: TRBJ1-1
V gene: TRBV9

CDR3 protein: CASSLSLMSEQFF
CDR3 DNA: TGTGCCAGCAGCTTAAGCCTCATGAGTGAGCAGTTCTTC
D gene: -
clone size: -
J gene: TRBJ2-1
V gene: TRBV5-8

CDR3 protein: CASSVFAEHTEAFF
CDR3 DNA: TGCGCCAGCAGCGTATTTGCGGAGCACACTGAAGCTTTCTTT
D gene: -
clone size: few
J gene: TRBJ1-1
V gene: TRBV5-1

CDR3 protein: CASSLRGGGMNTEAFF
CDR3 DNA: TGTGCCAGCAGCTTACGAGGAGGGGGTATGAACACTGAAGCTTTCTTT
D gene: -
clone size: -
J gene: TRBJ1-1
V gene: TRBV5-5

CDR3 protein: CAWIQPAGSTEAFF
CDR3 DNA: TGTGCCTGGATACAGCCTGCGGGGTCCACTGAAGCTTTCTTT
D gene: -
clone size: -
J gene: TRBJ1-1
V gene: TRBV30

CDR3 protein: CASTPPGSPNEKLFF
CDR3 DNA: TGTGCCAGTACCCCCCCGGGGAGCCCTAATGAAAAACTGTTTTTT
D gene: -
clone size: -
J gene: TRBJ1-4
V gene: TRBV19

CDR3 protein: CASSWGRGADTQYF
CDR3 DNA: TGTGCCAGCAGTTGGGGGAGGGGGGCAGATACGCAGTATTTT
D gene: -
clone size: -
J gene: TRBJ2-3
V gene: TRBV6-5

CDR3 protein: CASSLVTAGGADTQYF
CDR3 DNA: TGTGCCAGCAGCTTGGTGACCGCGGGAGGGGCAGATACGCAGTATTTT
D gene: TRBD2
clone size: -
J gene: TRBJ2-3
V gene: TRBV5-4

CDR3 protein: CASSSPVYEQYF
CDR3 DNA: TGTGCCAGCAGTTCCCCCGTCTACGAGCAGTACTTC
D gene: -
clone size: -
J gene: TRBJ2-7
V gene: TRBV28

CDR3 protein: CAISARTSPTYNEQFF
CDR3 DNA: TGTGCCATCAGTGCCCGGACTAGCCCAACCTACAATGAGCAGTTCTTC
D gene: TRBD2
clone size: -
J gene: TRBJ2-1
V gene: TRBV10-3

CDR3 protein: CASSADRAYGYTF
CDR3 DNA: TGTGCCAGCAGTGCGGACAGGGCCTATGGCTACACCTTC
D gene: TRBD1
clone size: -
J gene: TRBJ1-2
V gene: TRBV2

CDR3 protein: CASSQGSWIGNTIYF
CDR3 DNA: TGTGCCAGCAGCCAAGGATCCTGGATCGGAAACACCATATATTTT
D gene: -
clone size: once
J gene: TRBJ1-3
V gene: TRBV3-1/TRBV3-2

CDR3 protein: CASSLSSGNTIYF
CDR3 DNA: TGTGCCAGCAGTTTATCATCTGGAAACACCATATATTTT
D gene: -
clone size: -
J gene: TRBJ1-3
V gene: TRBV27

CDR3 protein: CASSFNPYEQYF
CDR3 DNA: TGTGCCAGCAGCTTTAACCCCTACGAGCAGTACTTC
D gene: -
clone size: -
J gene: TRBJ2-7
V gene: TRBV7-9